This T cell receptor (beta chain) was retrieved from a study of control samples from healthy donors and cancer patients. Measured with immunoSEQ multiplex PCR; TCRdb has only the in-frame clones, and not every one. Among 170,000 or so clones listed, roughly 91% were seen once. The V and J ends lost 0 bases and 2 bases respectively, with 14 bases between them. This CDR3 comprises 16 residues. The germline gives CDR1 LNHNV, CDR2 YYDKDF (reference sequence). This receptor was obtained from a man aged 18-30 years in good health. The genes are TRBV15 and TRBJ2-7; D is perhaps TRBD1 or TRBD2 (5 bases each). The material sequenced was blood. Here the CDR3 DNA reads TGTGCCACCAGCAGAGACCGATATGGGACCGCCTACGAGCAGTACTTC. Its protein is CATSRDRYGTAYEQYF.